The 6 T cell receptor beta chains reported below all come from one sample, sequenced in a study of blood T cell repertoires in COVID-19. Sequencing used immunoSEQ multiplex PCR; TCRdb keeps in-frame clones, though not all of them. This table holds about 200,000 clones, roughly 79% found once. The sequencing sample was made of peripheral blood. Receptor source: a human donor with acute or convalescent COVID-19. The donor label of this sample is uncertain.

The rearrangement joins TRBV2 to TRBJ1-1; D uncertain. V gave up 6 bases and J gave up 1 base, with 9 bases separating them. The CDR3 length is 13 residues. Germline assignment: CDR1 SNHLY and CDR2 FYNNEI. The CDR3 nucleotides read TGTGCCAGCAGGCCCGAGAGGAACACTGAAGCTTTCTTT. Amino acid sequence: CASRPERNTEAFF. The full variable domain, in which reference TRBV2 and TRBJ1-1 provide the parts outside the CDR3, is EPEVTQTPSHQVTQMGQEVILRCVPISNHLYFYWYRQILGQKVEFLVSFYNNEISEKSEIFDDQFSVERPDGSNFTLKIRSTKLEDSAMYFCASRPERNTEAFFGQGTRLTVV.

The CDR3 reads CSAGVFDEQFF. DNA of the CDR3: TGCAGTGCCGGAGTTTTCGATGAGCAGTTCTTC. The genes are TRBV20-1 and TRBJ2-1; D call uncertain. The CDR3 totals 11 residues. V lost 6 bases and J 8 bases, leaving 11 bases between the germline ends. Germline CDR1 and CDR2: DFQATT and SNEGSKA (reference sequence).

The gene calls are TRBV7-3 and TRBJ2-2, with D perhaps TRBD1 (6 bases). The CDR3 runs to 13 residues. CDR1 SGHTA and CDR2 FQGTGA come from the germline V gene. V was trimmed by 4 bases and J by 7 bases, leaving 10 bases between them. DNA of the CDR3: TGTGCCAGCAGCTCCATGGACAGCGGGGAGCTGTTTTTT. It encodes CASSSMDSGELFF. Full variable domain (rest looked up from reference TRBV7-3 and TRBJ2-2): GAGVSQTPSNKVTEKGKYVELRCDPISGHTALYWYRQSLGQGPEFLIYFQGTGAADDSGLPNDRFFAVRPEGSVSTLKIQRTERGDSAVYLCASSSMDSGELFFGEGSRLTVL.

This chain uses TRBV5-1 with TRBJ2-1, with 8 bases that match TRBD2. This CDR3 has 15 amino acids. V trimming: 3 bases; J trimming: 10 bases; junction bases outside the gene matches: 12. Germline values: CDR1 SGHRS, CDR2 YFSETQ. CDR3 sequence reads: CASSSDGLAGKEQFF. DNA of the CDR3: TGCGCCAGCAGCTCTGACGGGCTAGCGGGTAAAGAGCAGTTCTTC.

Turning to this clone: Relative to the germline gene, one junction end is altered; a read error may explain this. The CDR3 DNA follows: TGTGCCAGCAGGTTGGGAGAGGGGGACTATGGCTACACCTTC. Protein product: CASRLGEGDYGYTF. The chain recombines TRBV5-5 with TRBJ1-2; weak D call: TRBD1 (6 bases). The germline gives CDR1 SGHKS, CDR2 YYEKEE (reference sequence). The CDR3 length is 14 residues.

The chain combines TRBV13 with TRBJ1-3; tentatively, D is TRBD1 (5 bases). The germline gives CDR1 PRHDT, CDR2 FYEKMQ (reference sequence). Trimming took off 6 bases at V and 0 bases at J, with 12 bases between the two ends. The CDR3 sequence is 15 residues long. The CDR3 DNA follows: TGTGCCAGCAGGGCCCCGGACATCTCTGGAAACACCATATATTTT. This codes for CASRAPDISGNTIYF.